This T cell receptor beta chain originates from a study of cytomegalovirus exposure and HLA in healthy donors. The CDR3 consists of 16 residues. V lost 5 bases, J lost 4 bases, and 11 bases stayed unmatched. Germline CDR1 and CDR2: MRHNA and SNTAGT. General observations from the study: CMV serostatus was the only immune exposure information that was available. With later analysis, a missense DCLRE1C variant became linked to TCR beta V- and J-gene trimming.

On this clone itself: The antigen is undetermined.

60 Vbeta and 13 Jbeta primers were used in PCR. Generated by immunoSEQ multiplex PCR, the TCRdb table keeps only in-frame clones and is missing some. The sample lists some 140,000 clones, roughly 78% occurring once. This sequence joins TRBV6-4 and TRBJ1-2; the match to TRBD1 covers 9 bases. The receptor was isolated from a man aged 25-45 years in good health. Sequenced input: PBMCs. In nucleotides, the CDR3 is TGTGCCAGCAGTTCCACCGGGACAGGGAGCCTCTATGGCTACACCTTC. Translation gives CASSSTGTGSLYGYTF.